This T cell receptor (beta chain) originates from a study of naive and memory T cell subsets. Study findings and constraints: In CD4 and CD8 cells, diversity dropped from naive through EMRA. Over 95% of naive TCR sequences appeared only once after error correction, unlike memory subsets.

Two oligonucleotides, mixed equimolar, formed the beta constant-region primer covering TRBC1 and TRBC2. The ligated cDNA underwent four PCR rounds using SP2 and nested alpha and beta constant-region primers. Ligation attached a single-stranded oligonucleotide with a 12-nucleotide UMI and the SP2 primer to the cDNA 3' end. TCRdb redid the calling of the UMI-ligation and nested PCR reads with MiXCR, one entry per CDR3 protein. This sample yields 100,000 to 150,000 distinct CDR3 sequences, of which 36% are seen a single time; approximately 0.9% belongs to the top ten. Trimming cost V 4 bases and J 7 bases; bases outside gene matches: 11. CDR1 is SGHRS and CDR2 is YFSETQ in the germline V gene. The CDR3 has 16 amino acids. A remark on this clonotype: Antigen unknown.

Sequential positive selection took CD4 T cells first, then CD8 T cells. J is TRBJ2-1 and V is TRBV5-1, with 10 bases that match TRBD1. The sequencing input was central memory CD4+ T cells from blood. The clonotype comes from a human donor in good health. The CDR3 protein is CASSNPGQGTRNEQFF. DNA for the CDR3: TGCGCCAGCAGCAACCCGGGACAGGGGACCAGAAATGAGCAGTTCTTC. Supplemented by reference TRBV5-1 and TRBJ2-1, the full variable domain reads KAGVTQTPRYLIKTRGQQVTLSCSPISGHRSVSWYQQTPGQGLQFLFEYFSETQRNKGNFPGRFSGRQFSNSRSEMNVSTLELGDSALYLCASSNPGQGTRNEQFFGPGTRLTVL.